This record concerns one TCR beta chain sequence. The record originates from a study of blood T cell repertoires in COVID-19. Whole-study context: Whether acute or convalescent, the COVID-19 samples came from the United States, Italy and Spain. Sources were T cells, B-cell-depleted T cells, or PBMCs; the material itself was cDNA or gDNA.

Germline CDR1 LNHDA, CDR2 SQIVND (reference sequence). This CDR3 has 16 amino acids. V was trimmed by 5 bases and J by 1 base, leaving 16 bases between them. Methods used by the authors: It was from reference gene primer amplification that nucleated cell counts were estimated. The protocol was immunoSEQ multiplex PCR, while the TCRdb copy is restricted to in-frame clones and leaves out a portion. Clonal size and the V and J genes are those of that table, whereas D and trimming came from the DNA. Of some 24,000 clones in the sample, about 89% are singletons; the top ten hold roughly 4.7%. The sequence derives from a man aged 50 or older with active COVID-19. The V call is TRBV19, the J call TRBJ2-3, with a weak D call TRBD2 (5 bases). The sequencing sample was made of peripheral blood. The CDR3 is CASSGLRTEGTDTQYF. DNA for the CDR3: TGTGCCAGTAGTGGACTTCGGACGGAAGGCACAGATACGCAGTATTTT.